Listed here are 17 T cell receptor beta chains from one sample, sequenced in a study of response to subunit inactivated influenza vaccine. Via MiXCR, TCRdb re-called the RT-PCR reads, giving one row per CDR3 protein. The sample lists 500,000 to 600,000 distinct CDR3 sequences, 13% to 15% occurring once. Source: PBMCs from blood, taken less than 13 days after vaccination. These receptors all stem from a middle-aged man who received an inactivated influenza vaccine.

This clonotype was detected a few times. V gene TRBV14 combines with J gene TRBJ2-7; D not resolved. V dropped 1 base and J dropped 5 bases, with 15 bases sitting between them. The CDR3 is 15 amino acids. CDR1 is SGHDN and CDR2 is FVKESK in the germline V gene. CDR3 protein: CASSQVGRFPHEQYF. Here the CDR3 DNA reads TGTGCCAGCAGCCAAGTCGGAAGGTTCCCCCACGAGCAGTACTTC.

The chain joins TRBV5-1 to TRBJ2-2; no firm D call. Germline V gene data show CDR1 as SGHRS and CDR2 as YFSETQ. The ends were cut back, 3 bases at V and 3 bases at J, with 6 bases in the middle. The CDR3 loop spans 13 amino acids. CDR3 in DNA: TGCGCCAGCAGCTACCCTTACACCGGGGAGCTGTTTTTT. Its protein is CASSYPYTGELFF.

J is TRBJ1-2 and V is TRBV18; no clear D. The CDR3 contains 14 residues. The V and J ends lost 3 bases and 7 bases respectively, with 15 bases between them. The germline V gene encodes CDR1 KGHSH and CDR2 LQKENI. The CDR3 coding sequence is TGTGCCAGCTCACCCCAGACCGGGTCGGGTGGCTACACCTTC. Its protein product is CASSPQTGSGGYTF.

This clonotype was detected only a few times. The chain uses TRBV18 and TRBJ2-3; 9 bases are shared with TRBD2. V shed 3 bases and J 3 bases; nucleotides not matched to a gene: 4. Germline CDR1 and CDR2: KGHSH and LQKENI. The CDR3 has 15 residues. The CDR3 region has the DNA TGTGCCAGCTCACCTCTAAGCGGGGGGACAGATACGCAGTATTTT. Translation: CASSPLSGGTDTQYF.

The chain employs TRBV7-2 and TRBJ1-2, with D perhaps TRBD1 (6 bases). There are 15 residues in the CDR3. Germline-derived CDR1 and CDR2 are SGHTA and FQGNSA. Trimming shortened V by 5 bases and J by 6 bases, and 19 bases separated the two germline ends. The CDR3 DNA is TGTGCCAGCAGCACCGAACCGACAGGCTTCAATGGCTACACCTTC. Amino acid sequence: CASSTEPTGFNGYTF. Full variable domain (rest looked up from reference TRBV7-2 and TRBJ1-2): GAGVSQSPSNKVTEKGKDVELRCDPISGHTALYWYRQSLGQGLEFLIYFQGNSAPDKSGLPSDRFSAERTGGSVSTLTIQRTQQEDSAVYLCASSTEPTGFNGYTFGSGTRLTVV.

This clonotype has ten or more counts. The chain links TRBV29-1 to TRBJ1-5; a weak D match, TRBD1 (6 bases). Deletions cut 4 bases from V and 3 bases from J, with 7 bases between. This CDR3 has 12 residues. CDR1 and CDR2 (germline): SQVTM, ANQGSEA. The CDR3 nucleotides read TGCAGCGTTGCAGGGGCCAATCAGCCCCAGCATTTT. Encoded protein: CSVAGANQPQHF. Combining the CDR3 with reference TRBV29-1 and TRBJ1-5 gives the whole variable domain SAVISQKPSRDICQRGTSLTIQCQVDSQVTMMFWYRQQPGQSLTLIATANQGSEATYESGFVIDKFPISRPNLTFSTLTVSNMSPEDSSIYLCSVAGANQPQHFGDGTRLSIL.

The V call is TRBV7-6, the J call TRBJ1-6; no firm D call. The ends were cut back, 4 bases at V and 9 bases at J, with 16 bases in the middle. In germline, CDR1 is SGHVS, CDR2 FNYEAQ. The CDR3 consists of 15 residues. This CDR3 is CASSSGRSSVSPLHF. For the CDR3, the DNA is TGTGCCAGCAGCTCAGGACGGAGCTCTGTTTCACCCCTCCACTTT.

The chain links TRBV9 to TRBJ2-1, with 12 bases matching TRBD2. The CDR3 loop spans 15 amino acids. Germline V gives CDR1 SGDLS, CDR2 YYNGEE. The V and J ends lost 2 bases and 9 bases, in that order; junction bases with no gene match: 6. In nucleotides, the CDR3 is TGTGCCAGCAGCGTCGGGACTAGCGGGCCTACTGAGCAGTTCTTC. It encodes CASSVGTSGPTEQFF.

This clonotype has only a few counts. V is TRBV29-1 and J is TRBJ2-3; possible D gene TRBD2, 6 bases. In germline, CDR1 is SQVTM, CDR2 ANQGSEA. The CDR3 runs to 16 residues. V lost 2 bases and J lost 2, with 17 bases in between. The CDR3 spells CSVELYVEGITDTQYF. The CDR3 nucleotides are TGCAGCGTTGAACTCTATGTGGAGGGGATCACAGATACGCAGTATTTT.

The rearrangement links TRBV9 to TRBJ2-7; 8 bases line up with TRBD2. The CDR3 has 16 residues. Germline CDR1 reads SGDLS; CDR2 reads YYNGEE. V shed 4 bases and J 0 bases; nucleotides not matched to a gene: 9. The CDR3 region is CASSLTGTSGSYEQYF. DNA for the CDR3: TGTGCCAGCAGCCTAACCGGGACTAGTGGCTCCTACGAGCAGTACTTC.

The rearrangement links TRBV24-1 to TRBJ2-1; possible D gene TRBD1, 6 bases. The CDR3 consists of 13 residues. Germline assignment: CDR1 KGHDR and CDR2 SFDVKD. The V end was cut by 3 bases, the J end by 13 bases, with 15 bases between. In DNA form, the CDR3 reads TGTGCCACCAGTGATCAACAGGGTCTGAAACAGTTCTTC. It translates to CATSDQQGLKQFF.

This clonotype was found a few times. The rearrangement links TRBV5-1 to TRBJ2-1; 13 bases map to TRBD2. With 0 bases clipped from V and 10 bases from J, the junction kept 7 bases outside the gene matches. Germline lookup yields CDR1 SGHRS and CDR2 YFSETQ. This CDR3 spans 16 amino acids. CDR3 amino acids: CASSLGLAGGSDEQFF. The CDR3 coding sequence is TGCGCCAGCAGCTTGGGACTAGCGGGGGGATCGGACGAGCAGTTCTTC.

This sequence joins TRBV12-3 or TRBV12-4 and TRBJ1-1; D is ambiguous. Trimming left V 5 bases short and J 3 bases short, with 13 bases between. There are 14 residues in the CDR3. The CDR3 DNA reads as TGTGCCAGCAGTAGGGCAGCCGGATACACTGAAGCTTTCTTT. Amino acids: CASSRAAGYTEAFF.

This clonotype was observed a few times. This chain connects TRBV27 to TRBJ2-7; a possible D gene is TRBD1 (5 bases). Germline V lookup: CDR1 MNHEY, CDR2 SMNVEV (reference sequence). The CDR3 covers 12 residues. Deletions cut 7 bases from V and 5 bases from J, with 12 bases between. In DNA, the CDR3 is TGTGCCAGCAAAAGGGGCCTGGACGAGCAGTACTTC. Protein: CASKRGLDEQYF.

The chain carries TRBV7-2 and TRBJ2-1; the D is unclear. The CDR3 has 13 amino acids. Trimming shortened V by 2 bases and J by 2 bases, and 4 bases separated the two germline ends. Germline CDR1 is SGHTA and CDR2 is FQGNSA. CDR3 in amino acids: CASSLYAYNEQFF. In DNA, the CDR3 is TGTGCCAGCAGCTTATACGCCTACAATGAGCAGTTCTTC.

This clonotype has a handful of counts. V gene TRBV30 combines with J gene TRBJ2-2, with D maybe TRBD2 (5 bases). This CDR3 contains 14 residues. The germline CDR1 and CDR2 sequences are GTSNPN and SVGIG (reference sequence). Trimming removed 3 bases at V and 6 bases at J, with 14 bases between. The CDR3: CAWRPDYGAGELFF. Here the CDR3 DNA reads TGTGCCTGGAGACCTGACTACGGGGCCGGGGAGCTGTTTTTT.

The rearrangement uses TRBV27 and TRBJ1-1; 7 nucleotides match TRBD1. The V segment lost 8 bases and the J segment 7 bases; nucleotides outside the gene matches: 19. CDR3 size: 16 residues. Germline V lookup: CDR1 MNHEY, CDR2 SMNVEV (reference sequence). CDR3: CASVQSGVAGGLEAFF. The CDR3 DNA is TGTGCCAGCGTCCAGTCCGGGGTCGCAGGGGGACTTGAAGCTTTCTTT.